This TCR beta chain was found in a study of identical twins. Study conclusions and caveats: Within beta out-of-frame sequences, the excess sharing observed between twins was weaker.

V gave up 4 bases and J gave up 9 bases; unmatched junction bases: 6. The germline gives CDR1 SGHRS, CDR2 YFSETQ. The CDR3 is 15 residues long. TCRdb re-called the 5' RACE reads with MiXCR, one entry per CDR3 protein. The sample has 450,000 or so distinct CDR3 sequences, roughly 18% seen once. This clonotype was seen at least ten times. The antigen remains undetermined. V and J are TRBV5-1 and TRBJ2-1; 14 bases align to TRBD2. This clonotype was sampled from a man aged 50-59 years in good health. Sequenced input: naive T cells sorted from blood. In nucleotides, the CDR3 is TGCGCCAGCAGCCAGACTAGCGGGAGGGGTATTGAGCAGTTCTTC. Protein: CASSQTSGRGIEQFF.